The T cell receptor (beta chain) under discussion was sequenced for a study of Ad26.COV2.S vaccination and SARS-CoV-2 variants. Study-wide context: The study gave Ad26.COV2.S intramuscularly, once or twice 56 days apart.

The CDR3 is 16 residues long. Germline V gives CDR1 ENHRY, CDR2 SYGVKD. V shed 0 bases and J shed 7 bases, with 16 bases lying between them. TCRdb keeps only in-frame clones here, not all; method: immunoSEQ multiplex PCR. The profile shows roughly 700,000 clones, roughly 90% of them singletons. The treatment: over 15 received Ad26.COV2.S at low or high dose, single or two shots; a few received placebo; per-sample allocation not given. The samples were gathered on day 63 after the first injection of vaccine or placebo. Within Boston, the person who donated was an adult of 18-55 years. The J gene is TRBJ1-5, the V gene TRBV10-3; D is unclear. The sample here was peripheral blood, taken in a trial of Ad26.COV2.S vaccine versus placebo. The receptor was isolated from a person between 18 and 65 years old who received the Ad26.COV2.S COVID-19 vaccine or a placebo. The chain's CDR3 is CAISESVPSVGQPQHF. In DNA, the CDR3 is TGTGCCATCAGTGAGTCGGTCCCCTCCGTTGGGCAGCCCCAGCATTTT.